This entry lists 32 T cell receptor beta chains sequenced from one sample in a study of T cell clonality in common variable immunodeficiency. The method was immunoSEQ multiplex PCR; TCRdb's version includes in-frame clones alone and lacks a portion of them. The profile covers 45,000 to 55,000 clones, none occurring a single time. Material for sequencing was peripheral blood mononuclear cells. These receptors were taken from a person aged 18 to 70 in good health.

This clone appeared many times. The CDR3 end is not reached by the read, which stops 3 residues before it; the germline J gene fills it in. Within the sample, other DNA sequences also encode this same CDR3. This chain connects TRBV19 to TRBJ2-7; possibly TRBD2 for D (6 bases). CDR3 length: 14 amino acids. V gave up 4 bases and J gave up 0 bases, with 10 bases separating them. Germline values: CDR1 LNHDA, CDR2 SQIVND (reference sequence). CDR3 residues: CASSSSGSSYEQYF. The part of the CDR3 DNA that was read is TGTGCCAGTAGTAGTAGCGGATCCTCCTACGAG.

There are many counts of this clone. The CDR3 goes on 3 residues after the read ends, and that part is filled in from the germline J gene. V is TRBV5-4 and J is TRBJ1-4, with 10 bases that match TRBD1. V lost 4 bases, J lost 4 bases, and 4 bases stayed unmatched. Germline V gives CDR1 SGHNT, CDR2 YYREEE (reference sequence). This CDR3 region has 15 residues. The sequenced part of the CDR3 DNA is TGTGCCAGCAGCATTGACAGGGGGCTTAATGAAAAA. This translates into CASSIDRGLNEK. In full, the CDR3 is CASSIDRGLNEKLFF.

The table lists this clone with many counts. The CDR3 goes on 3 residues after the read ends, and that part is filled in from the germline J gene. The chain recombines TRBV20-1 with TRBJ2-7, with D possibly TRBD1 on 6 matching bases. The CDR3 contains 17 residues. CDR1 and CDR2 (germline): DFQATT, SNEGSKA (reference sequence). Deletions cut 0 bases from V and 0 bases from J, with 18 bases between. The CDR3 protein is CSARDPTNGQRSYEQYF. Incomplete CDR3 DNA: TGCAGTGCTAGAGATCCGACAAACGGACAGCGCTCCTACGAG.

This clone was counted many times. The sequence runs out 3 residues before the end of the CDR3; the remainder is reconstructed from the germline J gene. The chain employs TRBV10-3 and TRBJ2-5, with D unresolved. The CDR3 contains 13 residues. Trimming removed 11 bases at V and 5 bases at J, with 18 bases between. Germline assignment: CDR1 ENHRY and CDR2 SYGVKD. CDR3 region: CALRQAQGETQYF. The sequenced CDR3 bases are TGTGCCCTACGGCAGGCCCAAGGGGAGACC.

This clone was counted ten times or more. The sequenced fragment ends 3 residues before the CDR3 boundary, so the rest is inferred from the germline J gene. J is TRBJ2-7 and V is TRBV13; TRBD2 agrees at 7 bases. Losses at the gene ends were 2 bases for V and 2 bases for J; bases not matched to a gene: 3. The CDR3 has 14 amino acids. Germline V CDR1 and CDR2: PRHDT, FYEKMQ (reference sequence). The CDR3 DNA, read in part, is TGTGCCAGCAGCTTAAGCCTAGCGGCCTACGAG. Translated, it gives CASSLSLAAYE. The entire CDR3 protein reads CASSLSLAAYEQYF.

Many counts were recorded for this clone. The read finishes 3 residues shy of the CDR3 end, and the germline J gene is used to complete it. The chain combines TRBV7-8 with TRBJ1-5; 10 positions match TRBD1. V lost 4 bases and J lost 6; bases outside the gene matches: 3. The CDR3 is 14 amino acids. Germline CDR1 reads SGHVS; CDR2 reads FQNEAQ. Partial CDR3 DNA: TGTGCCAGCAGCTCAGGGACAGGGGCTCAGCCC. Translating gives CASSSGTGAQP. The full CDR3 is CASSSGTGAQPQHF.

This clone was seen ten or more times. The read comes to an end 3 residues before the CDR3 does, leaving the germline J gene to fill in the end. The gene calls are TRBV6-2 or TRBV6-3 and TRBJ1-2; D remains unclear. CDR3 length equals 12 residues. V was trimmed by 0 bases and J by 4 bases, leaving 3 bases between them. Germline V gene lookup returns CDR1 MNHEY and CDR2 SVGEGT. The DNA read from the CDR3 is TGTGCCAGCAGTTACTCCCGCTATGGC. Translating gives CASSYSRYG. Given in full, the CDR3 is CASSYSRYGYTF.

This clone was detected ten times or more. The CDR3 goes on 3 residues after the read ends, and that part is filled in from the germline J gene. J is TRBJ1-1 and V is TRBV4-1; D is unresolved. Per germline, CDR1 MGHRA and CDR2 YSYEKL. The CDR3 is 11 amino acids. CDR3 in amino acids: CASSQGRQAFF. The sequenced CDR3 bases are TGCGCCAGCAGCCAAGGCAGGCAA.

In regard to this clone: Coverage ceases 3 residues before the CDR3 finishes, and the germline J gene fills in the end. The chain carries TRBV7-2 and TRBJ2-7; perhaps TRBD1 as D (5 bases). V lost 5 bases, J lost 4 bases, and 12 bases lay in between. The CDR3 is made up of 13 amino acids. Germline values: CDR1 SGHTA, CDR2 FQGNSA. The CDR3 loop is CASSLADSYEQYF. CDR3 bases read: TGTGCCAGCAGCCTCGCCGACAGTTACGAG. Full variable domain (remainder filled in from reference TRBV7-2 and TRBJ2-7): GAGVSQSPSNKVTEKGKDVELRCDPISGHTALYWYRQSLGQGLEFLIYFQGNSAPDKSGLPSDRFSAERTGGSVSTLTIQRTQQEDSAVYLCASSLADSYEQYFGPGTRLTVT.

Ten or more counts support this clone. The read ends 3 residues shy of where the CDR3 ends; the end is completed using the germline J gene. The rearrangement links TRBV20-1 to TRBJ2-7, with 7 bases aligning to TRBD1. The junction had 12 bases not matched to a gene; V was cut back by 2 bases and J by 2 bases. The CDR3 covers 16 residues. Per the germline V gene, CDR1 is DFQATT and CDR2 is SNEGSKA (reference sequence). The covered CDR3 bases are TGCAGTGCTAGACCACCTTACAGGGGCCATGCCTACGAG. Translation: CSARPPYRGHAYE. The CDR3 in its entirety is CSARPPYRGHAYEQYF.

In its sample, this clone was seen many times. From the germline J gene comes the end of the CDR3, since the read stops 3 residues before it. This chain links TRBV12-5 with TRBJ1-5; TRBD1 aligns across 10 bases. Germline lookup yields CDR1 LGHNT and CDR2 FRNRAP. The CDR3 totals 16 residues. V lost 7 bases, J lost 4 bases, and 10 bases stayed unmatched. The DNA read from the CDR3 is TGTGCTAGTGTAGATTTCGGGACAGGGGATAATCAGCCC. Residues: CASVDFGTGDNQP. In full, the CDR3 reads CASVDFGTGDNQPQHF.

This clone has at least ten counts. The sequenced fragment ends 3 residues before the CDR3 boundary, so the rest is inferred from the germline J gene. This chain uses TRBV20-1 with TRBJ2-3; a possible D gene is TRBD2 (5 bases). Deletions cut 0 bases from V and 0 bases from J, with 10 bases between. The CDR3 is 15 amino acids. CDR1 and CDR2 (germline): DFQATT, SNEGSKA (reference sequence). Incomplete CDR3 DNA: TGCAGTGCTAGAGATGGTGGCGGGAGCACAGATACG. Protein product: CSARDGGGSTDT. The CDR3, in full, reads CSARDGGGSTDTQYF.

At least ten counts were recorded for this clone. The read falls 3 residues short of the CDR3 end, and the missing part is taken from the germline J gene. This chain connects TRBV19 to TRBJ2-7; 7 nucleotides match TRBD1. After removal of 4 bases from V and 0 bases from J, the junction contained 12 bases not matched to a gene. CDR1 and CDR2 (germline): LNHDA, SQIVND (reference sequence). CDR3 length: 17 residues. The CDR3 is CASSSLSEGASSYEQYF. CDR3 bases read: TGTGCCAGTAGTAGTCTCAGTGAGGGGGCAAGCTCCTACGAG.

This clone was seen at least ten times. The CDR3 end is not reached by the read, which stops 3 residues before it; the germline J gene fills it in. The chain has TRBV18 and TRBJ2-4; D is undetermined. V lost 6 bases and J lost 7, with 10 bases in between. Germline CDR1 reads KGHSH; CDR2 reads LQKENI. The CDR3 is 12 residues long. The CDR3 bases that were read are TGTGCCAGCTCCCCCGCCGGGAACATT. Translation: CASSPAGNI. The entire CDR3 reads CASSPAGNIQYF.

This clone was recorded many times. Read sequence stops 3 residues before the CDR3 end, and the germline J gene provides the missing end. V gene TRBV27 combines with J gene TRBJ2-1; no clear D. V was trimmed by 2 bases and J by 5 bases, leaving 10 bases between them. This CDR3 is 14 amino acids long. Germline V lookup: CDR1 MNHEY, CDR2 SMNVEV (reference sequence). CDR3 bases read: TGTGCCAGCAGTTTAGTTCTAGGCCACAATGAG. Amino acid sequence: CASSLVLGHNE. The whole CDR3 reads CASSLVLGHNEQFF.

This clone was recorded many times. Read sequence stops 3 residues before the CDR3 end, and the germline J gene provides the missing end. The chain employs TRBV6-1 and TRBJ1-2; maybe TRBD1 (5 bases). Germline V gene sequence: CDR1 MNHNS, CDR2 SASEGT. This CDR3 has 15 residues. The CDR3 region is CASSEAMEGIYGYTF. The part of the CDR3 DNA that was read is TGTGCCAGCAGTGAAGCGATGGAGGGGATCTACGGC.

This clone was seen ten or more times. The read ends 3 residues early relative to the CDR3; the germline J gene fills the gap. This rearrangement joins TRBV5-4 to TRBJ2-3; D might be TRBD2 (6 bases). V was trimmed by 5 bases and J by 8 bases, leaving 12 bases between them. CDR3 length: 12 amino acids. Germline V gene lookup returns CDR1 SGHNT and CDR2 YYREEE (reference sequence). The CDR3 DNA, read in part, is TGTGCCAGCAGATGGGTCGGGGGTACG. Translating gives CASRWVGGT. The full CDR3 is CASRWVGGTQYF.

In this sample, this clone turned up many times. The read falls 3 residues short of the CDR3 end, and the missing part is taken from the germline J gene. This chain uses TRBV20-1 with TRBJ2-1; tentatively, D is TRBD2 (6 bases). Germline CDR1 is DFQATT and CDR2 is SNEGSKA (reference sequence). Trimming pared 2 bases from V and 5 bases from J, leaving 13 bases between. The CDR3 extends over 14 amino acids. CDR3 DNA (partial): TGCAGTGCTAGATCGGGACTTAAAAACAATGAG. It specifies CSARSGLKNNE. The entire CDR3 protein reads CSARSGLKNNEQFF.

CDR3 DNA (partial): TGTGCCAGTAGTATCCGGGGTGAGACCGGGGAG. This sequence encodes CASSIRGETGE. The full CDR3 is CASSIRGETGELFF. The chain recombines TRBV19 with TRBJ2-2, with a weak D call TRBD2 (5 bases). The CDR3 end lies 3 residues beyond the end of the read and is filled in from the germline J gene. The germline V gene encodes CDR1 LNHDA and CDR2 SQIVND (reference sequence). This CDR3 has 14 residues. Trimming cost V 3 bases and J 5 bases, with 10 bases left between them.

This clone was observed many times. The read ends 3 residues early relative to the CDR3; the germline J gene fills the gap. The rearrangement joins TRBV6-2 or TRBV6-3 to TRBJ1-2; D gene uncertain. This CDR3 contains 12 residues. CDR1 is MNHEY and CDR2 is SVGEGT in the germline V gene. With 11 bases removed from V and 1 base from J, the gap between germline ends came to 11 bases. The CDR3 DNA, read in part, is TGTGCCTGCGAGGGTCGTAACTATGGC. Protein sequence: CACEGRNYG. The entire CDR3 sequence reads CACEGRNYGYTF.

This clone was observed many times. The read terminates 3 residues ahead of where the CDR3 ends, so the germline J gene completes it. This sequence joins TRBV5-1 and TRBJ1-2; tentatively, D is TRBD1 (6 bases). With 0 bases removed from V and 3 bases from J, the gap between germline ends came to 9 bases. The CDR3 covers 14 residues. Germline V gene lookup returns CDR1 SGHRS and CDR2 YFSETQ. The covered CDR3 bases are TGCGCCAGCAGCTTGGTGGGGGCCTACTATGGC. Translated: CASSLVGAYYG. The full CDR3 is CASSLVGAYYGYTF.

This clone was seen ten or more times. Read data end 3 residues before the CDR3 end; the end is taken from the germline J gene. V usage is TRBV11-2 and J usage is TRBJ1-4; D is uncertain. Germline loops: CDR1 SGHAT, CDR2 FQNNGV. V was pared by 0 bases and J by 5 bases, with 7 bases between. CDR3 length: 14 amino acids. The chain's CDR3 is CASSLDRLNEKLFF. CDR3 bases read: TGTGCCAGCAGCTTAGACAGGCTAAATGAAAAA. Full variable domain (outside the CDR3, taken from reference TRBV11-2 and TRBJ1-4): EAGVAQSPRYKIIEKRQSVAFWCNPISGHATLYWYQQILGQGPKLLIQFQNNGVVDDSQLPKDRFSAERLKGVDSTLKIQPAKLEDSAVYLCASSLDRLNEKLFFGSGTQLSVL.

Only a few counts were recorded for this clone. The read finishes 3 residues shy of the CDR3 end, and the germline J gene is used to complete it. The rearrangement links TRBV7-2 to TRBJ2-4; tentatively, D is TRBD1 (5 bases). This CDR3 comprises 14 residues. Germline V gene data show CDR1 as SGHTA and CDR2 as FQGNSA. CDR3 in amino acids: CASSIPTVQETQYF. The part of the CDR3 DNA that was read is TGTGCCAGCAGCATACCGACAGTCCAAGAGACT.

This clone was seen ten or more times. Read data end 3 residues before the CDR3 end; the end is taken from the germline J gene. J is TRBJ2-7 and V is TRBV4-1, with TRBD1 matching over 7 bases. The CDR3 extends over 15 amino acids. Germline V gene data show CDR1 as MGHRA and CDR2 as YSYEKL. Trimming at V came to 0 bases and at J to 6 bases, leaving 8 bases not matched to a gene. The CDR3 DNA, read in part, is TGCGCCAGCAGCCAAGATGCAGGGGGATCCCTCGAG. Translating it yields CASSQDAGGSLE. The whole CDR3 protein reads CASSQDAGGSLEQYF.

This clone was counted ten times or more. The read gets to within 3 residues of the CDR3 end, and the germline J gene fills in the rest. The chain combines TRBV19 with TRBJ2-7; 7 bases are a match to TRBD1. CDR3 size: 17 residues. Germline V lookup: CDR1 LNHDA, CDR2 SQIVND (reference sequence). The V gene end was trimmed by 5 bases and the J gene end by 5 bases; junction bases not matched to a gene: 18. The sequenced CDR3 bases are TGTGCCAGTAGTGTAGGACAGGTGAAGGGGTTATTGCACGAG. It specifies CASSVGQVKGLLHE. In full, the CDR3 is CASSVGQVKGLLHEQYF.

This clone was detected ten times or more. The read ends 3 residues shy of where the CDR3 ends; the end is completed using the germline J gene. The rearrangement uses TRBV23-1 and TRBJ2-1; 8 bases fit TRBD2. TRBV23-1 is an ORF, with its function uncertain. V dropped 2 bases and J dropped 0; count of bases not matched to a gene: 3. CDR3 length equals 16 residues. The DNA read from the CDR3 is TGCGCCAGCAGTCAAGCCGGGACTAGCTCCTACAATGAG. Translating gives CASSQAGTSSYNE. From start to end, the CDR3 is CASSQAGTSSYNEQFF.

This clone was observed many times. The CDR3 end is not reached by the read, which stops 3 residues before it; the germline J gene fills it in. The rearrangement uses TRBV5-4 and TRBJ2-5; D might be TRBD1 (7 bases). The CDR3 contains 14 residues. The germline V gene encodes CDR1 SGHNT and CDR2 YYREEE (reference sequence). V gave up 3 bases and J gave up 5 bases, with 14 bases separating them. Incomplete CDR3 DNA: TGTGCCAGCAGCTGGACAGGAGGGGGGGAGACC. This gives the protein CASSWTGGGET. The entire CDR3 protein is CASSWTGGGETQYF.

In this sample, this clone turned up many times. The read is 3 residues too short to cover the CDR3 end, so that end is filled in from the germline J gene. The chain is built from TRBV2 and TRBJ2-7; D remains ambiguous. Germline V gene sequence: CDR1 SNHLY, CDR2 FYNNEI. The CDR3 sequence is 15 residues long. The V gene lost 6 bases and the J gene lost 2 bases, with 17 bases spanning the gap. The sequenced CDR3 bases are TGTGCCAGCAGAAGATCGACAAAATCCCCCTACGAG. It yields the protein CASRRSTKSPYE. From start to end, the CDR3 is CASRRSTKSPYEQYF.

With respect to this clone: The observed sequence ends 3 residues before the CDR3 terminus, with the missing tail filled in from the germline J gene. The chain has TRBV2 and TRBJ1-3; D is possibly TRBD1 (5 bases). V gave up 5 bases and J gave up 0 bases, with 11 bases separating them. Germline CDR1 SNHLY, CDR2 FYNNEI. This CDR3 comprises 15 residues. The CDR3 bases that were read are TGTGCCAGCAGTCTTCAGGGCAACTCTGGAAACACC. This sequence encodes CASSLQGNSGNT. In full, the CDR3 is CASSLQGNSGNTIYF.

This clone was seen a handful of times. The CDR3 goes on 3 residues after the read ends, and that part is filled in from the germline J gene. V and J are TRBV18 and TRBJ1-5; perhaps TRBD1 as D (5 bases). In germline, CDR1 is KGHSH, CDR2 LQKENI. Trimming pared 5 bases from V and 1 base from J, leaving 6 bases between. This CDR3 comprises 13 residues. The DNA read from the CDR3 is TGTGCCAGCTCAAGGGGAAGCAATCAGCCC. Translation gives CASSRGSNQP. Given in full, the CDR3 is CASSRGSNQPQHF.

This clone was seen at least ten times. The read finishes 3 residues shy of the CDR3 end, and the germline J gene is used to complete it. The chain is built from TRBV20-1 and TRBJ2-1, with D uncertain. The CDR3 has 13 amino acids. In germline, CDR1 is DFQATT, CDR2 SNEGSKA (reference sequence). The V and J ends lost 3 bases and 9 bases respectively, with 15 bases between them. CDR3 amino acids: CSASSGLAGEQFF. The sequenced part of the CDR3 DNA is TGCAGTGCTAGTTCCGGTCTCGCAGGTGAG.

As for this clone: With the read ending 3 residues before the CDR3 end, the germline J gene is used to fill in that end. The sample holds other DNA sequences that translate to the same CDR3. V and J are TRBV18 and TRBJ1-1; D unclear. This CDR3 contains 13 residues. Trimming removed 0 bases from V and 0 bases from J, with 2 bases in between. Per the germline V gene, CDR1 is KGHSH and CDR2 is LQKENI. Partial CDR3 DNA: TGTGCCAGCTCACCACCCATGAACACTGAA. Its protein product is CASSPPMNTE. The CDR3, in full, reads CASSPPMNTEAFF.